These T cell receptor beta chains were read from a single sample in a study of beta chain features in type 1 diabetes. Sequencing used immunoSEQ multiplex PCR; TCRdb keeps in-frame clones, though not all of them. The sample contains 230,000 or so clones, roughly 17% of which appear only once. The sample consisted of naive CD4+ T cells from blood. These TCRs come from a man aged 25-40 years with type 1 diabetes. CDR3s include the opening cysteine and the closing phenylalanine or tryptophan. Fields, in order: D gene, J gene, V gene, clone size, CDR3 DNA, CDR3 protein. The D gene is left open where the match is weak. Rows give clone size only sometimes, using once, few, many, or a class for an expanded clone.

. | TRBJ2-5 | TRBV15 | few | TGTGCCACCAGCATCCAAGAGACCCAGTACTTC | CATSIQETQYF
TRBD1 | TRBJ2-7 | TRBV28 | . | TGTGCCAGCAGTTCCCCCGGGACAGGGGGCGACGAGCAGTACTTC | CASSSPGTGGDEQYF
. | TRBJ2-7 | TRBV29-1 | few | TGCAGCGGACTGGACATCGGGGGCGAGCAGTACTTC | CSGLDIGGEQYF
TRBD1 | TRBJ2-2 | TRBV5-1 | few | TGCGCCAGCAGCTCTCCGAGACAGGGGGCCTCGGGGGAGCTGTTTTTT | CASSSPRQGASGELFF
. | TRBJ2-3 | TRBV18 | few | TGTGCCAGCTCACCACAGGTTGGTGCAGATACGCAGTATTTT | CASSPQVGADTQYF
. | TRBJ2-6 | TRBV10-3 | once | TGTGCCATCAGTGGGACCACGGGAACTGGGGCCAACGTCCTGACTTTC | CAISGTTGTGANVLTF
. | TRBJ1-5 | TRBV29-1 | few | TGCAGCGTTGGGGAGAGCAATCAGCCCCAGCATTTT | CSVGESNQPQHF
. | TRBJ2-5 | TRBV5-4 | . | TGTGCCAGCAGCTTGAATGTCGCGGAGACCCAGTACTTC | CASSLNVAETQYF
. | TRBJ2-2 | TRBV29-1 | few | TGCAGCGTTGTGGACAGTCTGAACACCGGGGAGCTGTTTTTT | CSVVDSLNTGELFF
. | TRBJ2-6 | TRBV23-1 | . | TGCGCCAGCAGTACGAGGGAGCAAGCCGTCCTGACTTTC | CASSTREQAVLTF
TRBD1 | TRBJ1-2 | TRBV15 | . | TGTGCCACCAGCAGAGTACAGGGGTCGTTCTATGGCTACACCTTC | CATSRVQGSFYGYTF
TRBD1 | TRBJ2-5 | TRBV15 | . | TGTGCCACCAGCAGAGGGACAGGAAGGGAAGAGACCCAGTACTTC | CATSRGTGREETQYF
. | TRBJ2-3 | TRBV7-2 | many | TGTGCCAGCAGACCTTCTGGCACAGATACGCAGTATTTT | CASRPSGTDTQYF
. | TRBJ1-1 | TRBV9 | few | TGTGCCAGCAGCGTAGAACCCAACACTGAAGCTTTCTTT | CASSVEPNTEAFF
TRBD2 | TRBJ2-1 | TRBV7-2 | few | TGTGCCAGCAGCTCACTAGCGGGAGCGTACAATGAGCAGTTCTTC | CASSSLAGAYNEQFF
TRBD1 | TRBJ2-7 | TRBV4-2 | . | TGTGCCAGCAGCGTCTCACCGGGACAGGGATCCTACGAGCAGTACTTC | CASSVSPGQGSYEQYF
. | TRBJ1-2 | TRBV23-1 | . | TGCGCCAGCAGTCATTGTGGCAGGGCCCCAGGAGACTATGGCTACACCTTC | CASSHCGRAPGDYGYTF
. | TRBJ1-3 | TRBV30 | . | TGTGCCTGGAGTGTATGGGGAAACACCATATATTTT | CAWSVWGNTIYF
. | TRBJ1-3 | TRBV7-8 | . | TGTGCCAGCAACCTGGACAGCTCTGGAAACACCATATATTTT | CASNLDSSGNTIYF
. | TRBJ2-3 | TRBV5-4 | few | TGTGCCAGCAGCCGAGGCGCAGAAGATACGCAGTATTTT | CASSRGAEDTQYF
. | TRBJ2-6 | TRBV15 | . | TGTGCCACCAGCAGAGATCGGGGCAGGGTAGATGGGGCCAACGTCCTGACTTTC | CATSRDRGRVDGANVLTF
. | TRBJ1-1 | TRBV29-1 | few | TGCAGCGTCCGACGGGGGGCGAAAACTGAAGCTTTCTTT | CSVRRGAKTEAFF
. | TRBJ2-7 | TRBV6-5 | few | TGTGCCAGCAGTTACTCGATTGGAAACGAGCAGTACTTC | CASSYSIGNEQYF
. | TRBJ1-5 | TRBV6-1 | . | TGTGCCAGCAGTGAAGTGACTTGGGGACTGGGCAATCAGCCCCAGCATTTT | CASSEVTWGLGNQPQHF
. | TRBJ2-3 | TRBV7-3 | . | TGTGCCAGCAGCTTACAGGGCCGCACAGATACGCAGTATTTT | CASSLQGRTDTQYF
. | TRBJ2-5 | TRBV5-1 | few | TGCGCCAGCAGCTTAAGAACCAGTCGGGAGACCCAGTACTTC | CASSLRTSRETQYF
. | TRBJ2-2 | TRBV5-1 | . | TGCGCCAGCAGGGATAGGGGAGCCACCGGGGAGCTGTTTTTT | CASRDRGATGELFF
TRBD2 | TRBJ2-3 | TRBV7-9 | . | TGTGCCAGCAGCCCCGCGGGACTAGCGAGCACAGATACGCAGTATTTT | CASSPAGLASTDTQYF
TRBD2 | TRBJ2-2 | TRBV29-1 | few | TGCAGCGTTGGTGGGGGACTAGCGGGACCCGTTACCGGGGAGCTGTTTTTT | CSVGGGLAGPVTGELFF
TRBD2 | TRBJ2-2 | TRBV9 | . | TGTGCCAGCAGCCACCGAGGACTAGCGAACACCGGGGAGCTGTTTTTT | CASSHRGLANTGELFF
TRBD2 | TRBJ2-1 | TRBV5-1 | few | TGCGCCAGCAGCTGGGGACTACCGAACAATGAGCAGTTCTTC | CASSWGLPNNEQFF
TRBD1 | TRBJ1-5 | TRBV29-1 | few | TGCAGCGTTGTCGGGACAGGGGGCGATCAGCCCCAGCATTTT | CSVVGTGGDQPQHF
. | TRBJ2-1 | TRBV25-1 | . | TGTGCCAGCAGTGAATTGAGAGAAGACAATGAGCAGTTCTTC | CASSELREDNEQFF
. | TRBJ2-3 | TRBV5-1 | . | TGCGCCAGCAGCCCACCGCCGGGGGCGCAGTATTTT | CASSPPPGAQYF
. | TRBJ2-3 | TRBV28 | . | TGTGCCGGGGGGATCTCTATTGGCACAGATACGCAGTATTTT | CAGGISIGTDTQYF
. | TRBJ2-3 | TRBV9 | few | TGTGCCAGCAGCGTTCCGGCAGATACGCAGTATTTT | CASSVPADTQYF
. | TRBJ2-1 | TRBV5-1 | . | TGCGCCAGCAGCCTCGGGACCCCCGGCGAGCAGTTCTTC | CASSLGTPGEQFF